This T cell receptor (beta chain) stems from a study of T cell responses to AZD1222 COVID-19 vaccine (dated by TCRdb to the early 2020s). Study-wide context: TCR sequencing was performed for about 250 trial participants, of whom some 200 were given two doses of AZD1222 and around 26 were given two doses of MenACWY control vaccine. Trial participants were enrolled by age into subgroups of 18-55, 56-69 and 70-plus years, and around 150, 29 and 61 TCR-sequenced participants, respectively, were included in these subgroups. What the work shows at the level of the full study, not this receptor alone: In the small 56-69-year group, the increase in depth fell short of significance, most likely because of low power. Participants were mostly white British and included more females than males, and it was suggested by the authors that clonal diversity may have been underestimated. Conclusions about previously exposed vaccinees were limited because only six AZD1222 recipients were SARS-CoV-2 seropositive at baseline. Reportedly, close to half of the unique spike-specific TCRs recognized epitopes lying outside the regions that are mutated in the B.1.351 and B.1.1.7 variants. Spike-specific TCR breadth and depth rose significantly after two AZD1222 doses compared with day 0 and with MenACWY recipients. CD4 TCRs associated with the vaccine covered the entire spike protein, and the dominant responses were in regions 160-218 and 743-854. No day 14 peak-response samples were available, so repertoires were characterized only after the peak T cell response.

This specimen's time point label, interpreted: about 28 days (+/-7) after the second vaccine dose. AZD1222 recipients given second doses at about 4 weeks or at about 12 weeks were pooled, since spike-specific TCR depth and breadth were not found to differ between the two schedules. Vaccinee samples came from UK trials COV001 and COV002, including a single-blind randomized controlled phase 2/3 trial of AZD1222 (ChAdOx1 nCoV-19) in healthy adults. For TCRbeta chain sequencing, PBMC samples from trial participants were taken at day 0 and at day 28 after the second dose. The CDR3 regions of human TCRbeta chains were analyzed by immunosequencing. Turning to the authors' computational methods: Repertoire TCRs were checked for matches against a reference library of SARS-CoV-2-specific TCRs that had been generated using the MIRA antigen-specificity platform. Breadth was defined as the fraction of unique TCRs that were SARS-CoV-2-associated. Depth was defined as the fraction of total T cells that were SARS-CoV-2-associated. Using the MIRA data, each spike-specific TCR was assigned both to the spike region to which the TCR was reactive and to a CD4 or CD8 class. Log10-transformed breadth and depth values were compared by one-way ANOVA with Sidak's multiple comparisons tests. TCRdb provides this immuneACCESS table in a form limited to in-frame rearrangements. Some clones are lacking; in checked studies, under half of them reflect an unresolved V gene, and why the rest are absent is not known. The D gene and trimming were derived from the DNA, and the V and J assignments and clone size from that table. The sample contains roughly 120,000 clones, 92% of them found a single time. Together, the top ten hold roughly 1.5% of the sample.

As for this clone: Its antigen is currently not known. No qualities accompany the bases; no much larger clone lies one base away.

The CDR3 goes from the cysteine to the phenylalanine over 11 residues. The retained sequence is limited to the CDR3, 33 bases, with the frame set at the first base. Trimming at the junction amounts to 7 bases on V and 13 bases on J, and the germline ends lie 16 bases apart. For CDR1 and CDR2, the germline V gene lists MNHEY and SVGAGI. This clonotype originated in an adult who received the AZD1222 COVID-19 vaccine. The starting material was peripheral blood, obtained 28 days after the second AZD1222 dose. The rearrangement combines TRBV6-5 with TRBJ1-2; TRBD1 is a possible D gene, resting on 5 matching bases. The CDR3 protein sequence reads: CASNSDRQATF. The DNA sequence reads TGTGCCAGCAACTCAGACAGACAAGCCACCTTC.